The source of this T cell receptor beta chain is a study of T cells in Graves' hyperthyroidism and ophthalmopathy. The wider study: Peripheral blood draws took place at initial diagnosis, ahead of any treatment.

RNA transcripts served as the template for amplifying TCR beta CDR3 regions. HTBI primers drove first-round RT-PCR of the TCR CDR3. TCRdb fed the multiplex PCR reads into MiXCR, producing one record per CDR3 protein. Of hundreds of thousands of distinct CDR3 sequences in the sample, more than 15% were seen once. This clonotype was found many times. Source material: blood. The clonotype was recovered from a woman aged 40 to 50 with Graves' ophthalmopathy.

The CDR3 DNA reads as TGTGCCAGCAGTTCCAGGACCAGCGGCATTGGGGAGACCCAGTACTTC. It encodes CASSSRTSGIGETQYF. This chain joins TRBV6-2 or TRBV6-3 and TRBJ2-5, with D tentatively TRBD2 (5 bases). Per germline, CDR1 MNHEY and CDR2 SVGEGT. With 4 bases removed from V and 5 bases from J, the gap between germline ends came to 20 bases. This CDR3 is 16 amino acids long.